The sequence of this TCR beta chain was determined in a study of blood T cell repertoires in COVID-19. This clone was detected once. Assay: immunoSEQ multiplex PCR; the TCRdb copy retains only in-frame clones and omits some. Of around 45,000 clones listed, under 95% are singletons. This CDR3 contains 16 residues. V shed 4 bases and J 2 bases; nucleotides not matched to a gene: 6. CDR1 and CDR2 (germline): LGHNA, YNFKEQ. The sample comprised peripheral blood. This TCR came from a man aged 65 to 85 with active COVID-19. The chain couples TRBV4-2 to TRBJ2-7, with 12 bases lining up with TRBD2. DNA of the CDR3: TGTGCCAGCAGCCCAAGACTAGCGGGGGACCCCTACGAGCAGTACTTC. This gives the protein CASSPRLAGDPYEQYF.